These 27 T cell receptor beta chains came from one sample sequenced in a study of T-cell memory formation after mild COVID-19. TCRdb recomputed calls from the 5' RACE reads with MiXCR, one row per CDR3 protein. The sample shows 150,000 to 200,000 distinct CDR3 sequences, around a tenth of them seen only once. The sample comprised PBMCs or a T cell subset sorted from them (not recorded which). The receptor source for this set is a man aged 18 to 30 who had mild COVID-19 (a few samples of this study predate the infection). Cell type and time point are not known.

This clonotype was found a few times. The gene calls are TRBV12-3 or TRBV12-4 and TRBJ2-2; 9 nucleotides match TRBD2. V shed 7 bases and J 7 bases; nucleotides not matched to a gene: 4. The CDR3 loop spans 13 amino acids. The CDR3 DNA reads as TGTGCCAGCATCCAGCGGGGGGTCGGGGAGCTGTTTTTT. Amino acids: CASIQRGVGELFF.

This clonotype was recorded a few times. This rearrangement joins TRBV6-5 to TRBJ2-1, with TRBD2 identical over 8 bases. Germline V gene sequence: CDR1 MNHEY, CDR2 SVGAGI. V was pared by 4 bases and J by 6 bases, with 5 bases of the junction left unmatched. This CDR3 is 14 amino acids long. The DNA of the CDR3 is TGTGCCAGCAGTTTCCCGGGAGGGGGCAATGAGCAGTTCTTC. Encoded protein: CASSFPGGGNEQFF.

This clonotype was seen repeatedly, ten times or more. The chain couples TRBV5-1 to TRBJ1-1; the D gene is possibly TRBD1 (6 bases). CDR1 is SGHRS, CDR2 YFSETQ, per germline. V was clipped by 3 bases and J by 5 bases, with 23 bases between them. The CDR3 extends over 17 amino acids. The CDR3 here is CASSYRGLGGALTEAFF. The DNA for the CDR3 is TGCGCCAGCAGCTATCGAGGGCTAGGGGGGGCTCTGACTGAAGCTTTCTTT.

This clonotype was observed a handful of times. The chain employs TRBV2 and TRBJ2-7, with TRBD2 matching 7 bases. Losses at the gene ends were 6 bases for V and 3 bases for J; bases not matched to a gene: 11. CDR3 length equals 15 residues. From germline, CDR1 is SNHLY and CDR2 FYNNEI. The CDR3 nucleotides are TGTGCCAGCAGCCACGGCGCCGAGCGGGGCTACGAGCAGTACGTC. Translation: CASSHGAERGYEQYV.

In this sample, this clonotype turned up many times. In nucleotides, the CDR3 is TGTGCCAGCAGTCCGGATACCTATGGCTACACCTTC. Its protein is CASSPDTYGYTF. The rearrangement joins TRBV25-1 to TRBJ1-2; no firm D call. Trimming removed 5 bases at V and 4 bases at J, with 8 bases between. Germline CDR1 MGHDK, CDR2 SYGVNS. The CDR3 loop spans 12 amino acids.

This clonotype was counted many times. The V gene is TRBV7-2, the J gene TRBJ1-1; a weak D match, TRBD1 (5 bases). Germline-derived CDR1 and CDR2 are SGHTA and FQGNSA. The V and J ends lost 0 bases and 5 bases respectively, with 10 bases between them. The CDR3 totals 14 residues. CDR3 residues: CASSLAGVGTEAFF. CDR3 DNA: TGTGCCAGCAGCTTAGCGGGGGTGGGGACTGAAGCTTTCTTT.

This clonotype has ten or more counts. V is TRBV10-3 and J is TRBJ2-2; D is uncertain. CDR1 is ENHRY and CDR2 is SYGVKD in the germline V gene. The CDR3 has 11 amino acids. The V end was cut by 5 bases, the J end by 4 bases, with 2 bases between. The CDR3 protein is CAISFTGELFF. DNA of the CDR3: TGTGCCATCAGTTTCACCGGGGAGCTGTTTTTT.

This rearrangement joins TRBV7-9 to TRBJ1-1; D perhaps matches TRBD1 (6 bases). V lost 1 base and J 7 bases, leaving 16 bases between the germline ends. The CDR3 contains 15 residues. Per the germline V gene, CDR1 is SEHNR and CDR2 is FQNEAQ (reference sequence). The CDR3: CASSLGPQGSIEAFF. In nucleotides, the CDR3 is TGTGCCAGCAGCTTAGGGCCTCAGGGGAGTATTGAAGCTTTCTTT.

V and J are TRBV24-1 and TRBJ2-3; the D gene is possibly TRBD1 (5 bases). Per the germline V gene, CDR1 is KGHDR and CDR2 is SFDVKD. This CDR3 spans 15 amino acids. Trimming stripped 4 bases from V and 4 bases from J, with 14 bases between. The CDR3 loop is CATSDVWQGADTQYF. DNA for the CDR3: TGTGCCACCAGTGACGTATGGCAGGGCGCAGATACGCAGTATTTT.

The V call is TRBV7-8, the J call TRBJ2-3; 11 bases match TRBD2. V gave up 2 bases and J gave up 5 bases; unmatched junction bases: 6. Germline V lookup: CDR1 SGHVS, CDR2 FQNEAQ. The CDR3 has 16 amino acids. The CDR3 coding sequence is TGTGCCAGCAGCTTATTGCGGCTAGCGGGAGGAGATACGCAGTATTTT. Translating gives CASSLLRLAGGDTQYF.

This clonotype was seen only a few times. This chain links TRBV5-1 with TRBJ2-7; D possibly uses TRBD1 or TRBD2 (6 bases each). Trimming stripped 7 bases from V and 1 base from J, with 21 bases between. The CDR3 runs to 16 residues. In germline, CDR1 is SGHRS, CDR2 YFSETQ. CDR3 residues: CASRLGAGQSSYEQYF. CDR3 DNA: TGCGCCAGCCGCCTCGGGGCGGGACAAAGTTCCTACGAGCAGTACTTC.

V gene TRBV7-9 combines with J gene TRBJ1-6; D may be TRBD1 (5 bases). CDR1 and CDR2 (germline): SEHNR, FQNEAQ (reference sequence). This CDR3 has 14 residues. Trimming left V 5 bases short and J 8 bases short, with 13 bases between. Here the CDR3 reads CASSPGRGYSPLHF. The CDR3 nucleotides are TGTGCCAGCAGCCCGGGGCGAGGGTATTCACCCCTCCACTTT.

The gene calls are TRBV9 and TRBJ2-3, with 8 bases matching TRBD2. After removal of 4 bases from V and 1 base from J, the junction contained 11 bases not matched to a gene. The V gene's germline CDR1 is SGDLS and CDR2 YYNGEE. The CDR3 runs 17 residues. In nucleotides, the CDR3 is TGTGCCAGCAGCCCCCGTCCCGATAGCGGGGGCACAGATACGCAGTATTTT. Amino acids: CASSPRPDSGGTDTQYF.

This clonotype was observed a handful of times. J is TRBJ2-3 and V is TRBV7-2, with D maybe TRBD1 (5 bases). This CDR3 region has 14 residues. Germline CDR1 reads SGHTA; CDR2 reads FQGNSA. V lost 0 bases and J 4 bases, leaving 8 bases between the germline ends. The CDR3 sequence: CASSLALGPDTQYF. The CDR3, as DNA: TGTGCCAGCAGCTTAGCGCTGGGGCCAGATACGCAGTATTTT. Looking up the rest from reference TRBV7-2 and TRBJ2-3 gives the full variable domain: GAGVSQSPSNKVTEKGKDVELRCDPISGHTALYWYRQSLGQGLEFLIYFQGNSAPDKSGLPSDRFSAERTGGSVSTLTIQRTQQEDSAVYLCASSLALGPDTQYFGPGTRLTVL.

The rearrangement uses TRBV19 and TRBJ1-5; possibly TRBD1 for D (5 bases). The V gene lost 6 bases and the J gene lost 7 bases, with 16 bases spanning the gap. The germline CDR1 and CDR2 sequences are LNHDA and SQIVND (reference sequence). The CDR3 runs 14 residues. The CDR3 DNA follows: TGTGCCAGTAGAACTATGGGGGGGAGACAGCCCCAGCATTTT. Protein sequence: CASRTMGGRQPQHF. Full variable domain (missing parts from reference TRBV19 and TRBJ1-5): DGGITQSPKYLFRKEGQNVTLSCEQNLNHDAMYWYRQDPGQGLRLIYYSQIVNDFQKGDIAEGYSVSREKKESFPLTVTSAQKNPTAFYLCASRTMGGRQPQHFGDGTRLSIL.

The genes are TRBV27 and TRBJ1-6; the match to TRBD1 covers 8 bases. This CDR3 is 14 amino acids long. V was clipped by 4 bases and J by 10 bases; unmatched bases: 6. CDR1 and CDR2 (germline): MNHEY, SMNVEV (reference sequence). As DNA, the CDR3 is TGTGCCAGCAGTTGGACAGGGTCTAACTCACCCCTCCACTTT. This codes for CASSWTGSNSPLHF.

This clonotype was detected a few times. The rearrangement joins TRBV3-1 to TRBJ2-5; D not resolved. The CDR3 totals 13 residues. Trimming took off 5 bases at V and 5 bases at J, with 12 bases between the two ends. Germline V gene lookup returns CDR1 LGHDT and CDR2 YNNKEL (reference sequence). In nucleotides, the CDR3 is TGTGCCAGCAGCGCCATCCCCAGGGAGACCCAGTACTTC. Translated, it gives CASSAIPRETQYF.

This clonotype appeared a few times. This chain uses TRBV12-3 or TRBV12-4 with TRBJ1-2; the D gene is possibly TRBD1 (5 bases). This CDR3 has 15 amino acids. Trimming took off 6 bases at V and 4 bases at J, with 18 bases between the two ends. CDR3 in DNA: TGTGCCAGCAGCCCCGATCGGGGGACTTTCTATGGCTACACCTTC. This codes for CASSPDRGTFYGYTF.

This rearrangement joins TRBV20-1 to TRBJ2-5, with D unclear. V lost 6 bases and J lost 5, with 7 bases in between. CDR3 size: 10 residues. In germline, CDR1 is DFQATT, CDR2 SNEGSKA (reference sequence). The CDR3 spells CSAGRETQYF. For the CDR3, the DNA is TGCAGTGCCGGGCGTGAGACCCAGTACTTC.

The V call is TRBV4-3, the J call TRBJ2-1; 10 bases align to TRBD2. The CDR3 spans 17 residues. The germline V gene encodes CDR1 LGHNA and CDR2 YSLEER. V trimming: 0 bases; J trimming: 13 bases; junction bases outside the gene matches: 15. Written as DNA, the CDR3 is TGCGCCAGCAGCCAAGAGTACATAGCGGGGGGCCGGGGGGATCAGTTCTTC. Translation: CASSQEYIAGGRGDQFF.

The CDR3 spells CASSLARDRVGDGYTF. The CDR3 nucleotides read TGCGCCAGCAGCTTGGCGCGGGACAGGGTCGGCGATGGCTACACCTTC. V is TRBV5-1 and J is TRBJ1-2; 9 nucleotides align to TRBD1. Trimming at V came to 0 bases and at J to 6 bases, leaving 9 bases not matched to a gene. CDR3 size: 16 residues. Germline CDR1 and CDR2: SGHRS and YFSETQ.

This clonotype was observed a handful of times. Germline is not matched at one junction end, which may reflect a read error. The V gene is TRBV29-1, the J gene TRBJ2-3; tentatively, D is TRBD1 or TRBD2 (6 bases each). Germline-derived CDR1 and CDR2 are SQVTM and ANQGSEA. The length of the CDR3 is 12 residues. The CDR3 loop is CSATPAAGQADF. CDR3 sequence (DNA): TGCAGCGCAACGCCGGCCGCGGGACAAGCCGATTTT.

In its sample, this clonotype was seen a few times. The chain is built from TRBV10-3 and TRBJ1-1; 7 nucleotides align to TRBD1. The CDR3 totals 14 residues. From germline, CDR1 is ENHRY and CDR2 SYGVKD. V lost 3 bases, J lost 5 bases, and 6 bases stayed unmatched. The chain's CDR3 is CAISDRQGKTEAFF. In DNA form, the CDR3 reads TGTGCCATCAGTGACAGACAGGGAAAAACTGAAGCTTTCTTT.

The chain couples TRBV6-5 to TRBJ1-4, with TRBD1 matching 7 bases. The CDR3 totals 14 residues. V gave up 6 bases and J gave up 5 bases; unmatched junction bases: 6. Germline assignment: CDR1 MNHEY and CDR2 SVGAGI. The CDR3 is CASRRQGLNEKLFF. CDR3 nucleotides: TGTGCCAGCAGACGACAGGGATTGAATGAAAAACTGTTTTTT.

V and J are TRBV7-3 and TRBJ2-3, with TRBD2 matching over 7 bases. V was clipped by 4 bases and J by 7 bases; unmatched bases: 14. This CDR3 comprises 16 residues. Germline V CDR1 and CDR2: SGHTA, FQGTGA. Here the CDR3 reads CASSSGIAASGHTQYF. CDR3 sequence (DNA): TGTGCCAGCAGCTCTGGGATCGCGGCTAGCGGCCATACGCAGTATTTT.

This clonotype was picked up many times. The chain joins TRBV18 to TRBJ1-5; the match to TRBD1 covers 9 bases. V lost 0 bases to trimming and J lost 5 bases; unmatched junction nucleotides: 11. This CDR3 is built from 18 residues. CDR1 is KGHSH, CDR2 LQKENI, per germline. The CDR3 region is CASSPPRGQGGIDQPQHF. The CDR3 region has the DNA TGTGCCAGCTCACCACCGAGGGGACAGGGCGGAATTGATCAGCCCCAGCATTTT.

The J gene is TRBJ2-4, the V gene TRBV11-2; D perhaps matches TRBD2 (6 bases). This CDR3 spans 14 amino acids. From germline, CDR1 is SGHAT and CDR2 FQNNGV. The V gene lost 4 bases and the J gene lost 7 bases, with 14 bases spanning the gap. The CDR3 here is CASSSPAGRNIQYF. As DNA, the CDR3 is TGTGCCAGCAGCTCGCCCGCAGGGAGGAACATTCAGTACTTC.